This is a list of T cell receptor beta chains from one sample in a study of T cells in Graves' hyperthyroidism and ophthalmopathy. TCRdb re-analysed the multiplex PCR reads in MiXCR, keeping a single row per CDR3 protein. The data hold roughly 420,000 distinct CDR3 sequences, with approximately 14% observed a single time. The sample comprised blood. The origin of the receptors is a woman aged 18-29 years with Graves' hyperthyroidism. Each CDR3 is given with its conserved first and last residue. The order of the fields is V gene, J gene, D gene, clone size, CDR3 DNA, CDR3 protein. The D gene is left open where the match is weak. Clone size is not always given. Where it is, it says once, few, many or a class for expanded clones.

V: TRBV24-1
J: TRBJ1-4
D: NA
size: few
DNA: TGTGCCACCAGTGATAGGTCAGGGAATGAAAAACTGTTTTTT
CDR3: CATSDRSGNEKLFF

V: TRBV11-3
J: TRBJ2-1
D: NA
size: NA
DNA: TGTGCCAGCAGCGCGACCGTCGACAGCACCTCCTACAATGAGCAGTTCTTC
CDR3: CASSATVDSTSYNEQFF

V: TRBV6-1
J: TRBJ2-7
D: NA
size: NA
DNA: TGTGCCAGCAGTGACCCGGACCTGTACGAGCAGTACTTC
CDR3: CASSDPDLYEQYF

V: TRBV12-5
J: TRBJ1-2
D: NA
size: many
DNA: TGTGCTAGTGGCCTTGGGGGGGCCAACTATGGCTACACCTTC
CDR3: CASGLGGANYGYTF

V: TRBV14
J: TRBJ2-1
D: NA
size: NA
DNA: TGTGCCAGCAGCCCTACCGGTTGGGGAGGTGAGCAGTTCTTC
CDR3: CASSPTGWGGEQFF

V: TRBV5-5
J: TRBJ2-1
D: NA
size: many
DNA: TGTGCCAGCAGCATCGACTCGCCGCAGTTCTTC
CDR3: CASSIDSPQFF

V: TRBV6-1
J: TRBJ2-5
D: NA
size: many
DNA: TGTGCCAGCAGTGACCCGCGGCAACAGGCCCCAGAGACCCAGTACTTC
CDR3: CASSDPRQQAPETQYF

V: TRBV5-5
J: TRBJ2-3
D: NA
size: many
DNA: TGTGCCAGCAGCGCGACTCCACCGGATACGCAGTATTTT
CDR3: CASSATPPDTQYF

V: TRBV19
J: TRBJ2-3
D: NA
size: NA
DNA: TGTGCCAGTACTATCCGGGGGACAGCTGGTACGCAGTATTTT
CDR3: CASTIRGTAGTQYF

V: TRBV11-3
J: TRBJ2-1
D: NA
size: many
DNA: TGTGCCAGCAGCCGGAGCGGCGGCACCTACAATGAGCAGTTCTTC
CDR3: CASSRSGGTYNEQFF

V: TRBV10-3
J: TRBJ2-1
D: TRBD2
size: NA
DNA: TGTGCCATCAGTGGGACTAGCGGGAGTTACCCCCGGGACAATGAGCAGTTCTTC
CDR3: CAISGTSGSYPRDNEQFF

V: TRBV10-2
J: TRBJ1-1
D: NA
size: NA
DNA: TGCGCCAGCAGTGAGTCGACAGGGAACACTGAAGCTTTCTTT
CDR3: CASSESTGNTEAFF

V: TRBV27
J: TRBJ1-1
D: NA
size: NA
DNA: TGTGCAACAGGTGGTCGGGGGAACACTGAAGCTTTCTTT
CDR3: CATGGRGNTEAFF

V: TRBV4-1
J: TRBJ2-7
D: NA
size: few
DNA: TGCGCCAGCAGCCAAGTGGACGGCAGGGCTAAAAACGAGCAGTACTTC
CDR3: CASSQVDGRAKNEQYF

V: TRBV7-9
J: TRBJ2-1
D: TRBD2
size: many
DNA: TGTGCCAGCAGCTTAGTCAGACTAGCTTCTGATGAGCAGTTCTTC
CDR3: CASSLVRLASDEQFF

V: TRBV2
J: TRBJ2-7
D: TRBD1
size: many
DNA: TGTGCCAGCAGCCCGACAGGGCCCACCTACGAGCAGTACTTC
CDR3: CASSPTGPTYEQYF

V: TRBV30
J: TRBJ2-1
D: TRBD1
size: many
DNA: TGTGCCTGGAAGGGGGACAGTATTCCCAGTGAGCAGTTCTTC
CDR3: CAWKGDSIPSEQFF

V: TRBV6-5
J: TRBJ2-1
D: TRBD2
size: NA
DNA: TGTGCCAGCAGTTCGGGACTAGCGGGAGGGCTTTCGGAAAATGAGCAGTTCTTC
CDR3: CASSSGLAGGLSENEQFF

V: TRBV2
J: TRBJ2-7
D: TRBD2
size: NA
DNA: TGTGCCAGCAGTGTGTTACTAGCGGGGGTCTACGAGCAGTACTTC
CDR3: CASSVLLAGVYEQYF

V: TRBV15
J: TRBJ2-3
D: TRBD2
size: NA
DNA: TGTGCCACCAGCCAGCGGGGCGCCAGCAGCTCCTTCGACCCGACAGATACGCAGTATTTT
CDR3: CATSQRGASSSFDPTDTQYF

V: TRBV20-1
J: TRBJ1-4
D: TRBD1
size: few
DNA: TGCAGTGCTCTTGACAGGGGGCGCGATGAAAAACTGTTTTTT
CDR3: CSALDRGRDEKLFF

V: TRBV2
J: TRBJ2-1
D: NA
size: many
DNA: TGTGCCAGCCGCTGGGATGTGGCAGGTCCTTTAGGTACACAAAAGTATGAGCAGTTCTTC
CDR3: CASRWDVAGPLGTQKYEQFF

V: TRBV12-3/TRBV12-4
J: TRBJ2-2
D: TRBD2
size: many
DNA: TGTGCCAGCAGTTTCTTTCTAGCGGGAACCGGGGAGCTGTTTTTT
CDR3: CASSFFLAGTGELFF

V: TRBV20-1
J: TRBJ2-5
D: NA
size: many
DNA: TGCAGTGCTACCGGACACGGGCCCTTGAGATGGAGGACCCAGTACTTC
CDR3: CSATGHGPLRWRTQYF

V: TRBV12-3/TRBV12-4
J: TRBJ2-2
D: NA
size: many
DNA: TGTGCCAGCAGTCAGGGGAGGGTGAACACCGGGGAGCTGTTTTTT
CDR3: CASSQGRVNTGELFF

V: TRBV5-1
J: TRBJ1-2
D: NA
size: many
DNA: TGCGCCAGCAGCTTGGACTACAGGGTCTATGGCTACACCTTC
CDR3: CASSLDYRVYGYTF

V: TRBV7-8
J: TRBJ2-2
D: NA
size: few
DNA: TGTGCCAGCAGCTTAGGGCAGGGTAGGGCCGGGGAGCTGTTTTTT
CDR3: CASSLGQGRAGELFF

V: TRBV19
J: TRBJ1-4
D: NA
size: few
DNA: TGTGCCAGTAGTCCTCCTCGGACATCTTTTTATGGGGAAAAACTGTTTTTT
CDR3: CASSPPRTSFYGEKLFF

V: TRBV24-1
J: TRBJ2-1
D: TRBD2
size: NA
DNA: TGTGCCACCAGTGATTTTCAAGCGGGAGAGGAGGATGAGCAGTTCTTC
CDR3: CATSDFQAGEEDEQFF

V: TRBV12-3/TRBV12-4
J: TRBJ2-4
D: NA
size: many
DNA: TGTGCCAGCAGTATGGGGGGCGGGAACATTCAGTACTTC
CDR3: CASSMGGGNIQYF

V: TRBV5-4
J: TRBJ1-1
D: NA
size: few
DNA: TGTGCCAGCAGCCGCGACTTCACAGGGCTGGGCACTGAAGCTTTCTTT
CDR3: CASSRDFTGLGTEAFF

V: TRBV12-3/TRBV12-4
J: TRBJ2-2
D: NA
size: many
DNA: TGTGCCAGCAGTCATCGGACTCGACCAAAAACCGGGGAGCTGTTTTTT
CDR3: CASSHRTRPKTGELFF

V: TRBV5-1
J: TRBJ2-5
D: NA
size: NA
DNA: TGCGCCAGCAGCTCGCCAGTGGGGCGAGAGACCCAGTACTTC
CDR3: CASSSPVGRETQYF

V: TRBV5-6
J: TRBJ1-6
D: TRBD1
size: NA
DNA: TGTGCCAGCAGCTTGGCCGGGACAGGCAATTCACCCCTCCACTTT
CDR3: CASSLAGTGNSPLHF

V: TRBV6-2/TRBV6-3
J: TRBJ2-7
D: TRBD2
size: many
DNA: TGTGCCAGCAGTTCAAGGGAGCGGGAGGGCCTAGGAGGCTACGAGCAGTACTTC
CDR3: CASSSREREGLGGYEQYF

V: TRBV11-2
J: TRBJ1-6
D: NA
size: NA
DNA: TGTGCCAGCAGCATTGACAGTCCGGGTTCACCCCTCCACTTT
CDR3: CASSIDSPGSPLHF

V: TRBV15
J: TRBJ2-1
D: NA
size: NA
DNA: TGTGCCACCAGCTCCGAGCGGATCTCCTACAATGAGCAGTTCTTC
CDR3: CATSSERISYNEQFF

V: TRBV10-3
J: TRBJ2-7
D: NA
size: many
DNA: TGTGCCATCAGTGAGGCACAATCCTACGAGCAGTACTTC
CDR3: CAISEAQSYEQYF

V: TRBV30
J: TRBJ2-7
D: TRBD2
size: many
DNA: TGTGCCTGGTCTCAACTAGCGGGGAATTCCTACGAGCAGTACTTC
CDR3: CAWSQLAGNSYEQYF

V: TRBV6-1
J: TRBJ1-5
D: TRBD1
size: many
DNA: TGTGCCGGGGCCCCCAAATGGCAGGGGGGATTCAATCAGCCCCAGCATTTT
CDR3: CAGAPKWQGGFNQPQHF

V: TRBV6-1
J: TRBJ2-3
D: TRBD1
size: many
DNA: TGTGCCAGCAGTCTCGGACAGGACTTCTCCACAGATACGCAGTATTTT
CDR3: CASSLGQDFSTDTQYF

V: TRBV4-1
J: TRBJ2-2
D: NA
size: few
DNA: TGCGCCAGCAGCCAAGAGGGGAACGGGGAGCTGTTTTTT
CDR3: CASSQEGNGELFF